The next 32 T cell receptor beta chains were all read from a single sample in a study of metastatic and nonmetastatic thyroid tumors. Patients were all untreated before their thyroid surgery. TCRdb reassembled clones from the PCR reads with MiXCR. This sample carries around 37,000 clones, approximately 25% of them seen once, and the ten largest clones take more than 14%. Sequencing used tumor tissue. All receptors come from a female donor with papillary thyroid cancer or a benign thyroid nodule (not recorded which). Some clones in this sample may be carry-over from other donors' samples.

This chain links TRBV5-6 with TRBJ1-2, with D possibly being TRBD1 (5 bases). The V and J ends lost 1 base and 7 bases respectively, with 8 bases between them. The CDR3 is made up of 12 amino acids. Germline CDR1 is SGHDT and CDR2 is YYEEEE. The CDR3 DNA sequence: TGTGCCAGCAGCTTGCCGGGACGTGGCTACACCTTC. Residues: CASSLPGRGYTF.

The CDR3 bases are TGCGCCAGCACCCCAGGACAGGGGAACACTGAAGCTTTCTTT. Amino acids: CASTPGQGNTEAFF. The chain carries TRBV5-1 and TRBJ1-1, with 8 nucleotides matching TRBD1. CDR1 and CDR2 from the germline V gene are SGHRS and YFSETQ. V shed 6 bases, J shed 1 base, and the junction held 5 bases outside the gene matches. This CDR3 has 14 amino acids.

V and J are TRBV6-5 and TRBJ2-7, with TRBD2 matching 11 bases. J gave up 2 bases and V 2 bases, and 11 bases lay outside the gene matches. The CDR3 is made up of 18 amino acids. Germline lookup yields CDR1 MNHEY and CDR2 SVGAGI. CDR3 residues: CASSYGLTSGRGAYEQYF. CDR3 nucleotide sequence: TGTGCCAGCAGTTACGGGCTTACTAGCGGGAGAGGGGCCTACGAGCAGTACTTC.

This clone was detected ten times or more. This chain uses TRBV18 with TRBJ2-7; D gene unclear. V gave up 0 bases and J gave up 5 bases, with 8 bases separating them. From germline, CDR1 is KGHSH and CDR2 LQKENI. CDR3 length: 13 residues. The CDR3 DNA reads as TGTGCCAGCTCACCACCAGGGTTGGACGAGCAGTACTTC. It yields the protein CASSPPGLDEQYF.

This clone appeared a few times. The junction differs from germline at one of its ends, possibly a read error. The chain has TRBV19 and TRBJ1-1; tentatively, D is TRBD1 (5 bases). CDR3 size: 15 residues. Per germline, CDR1 LNHDA and CDR2 SQIVND (reference sequence). The DNA of the CDR3 is TGTGCCAGTAGTATAATTGGGCGGGAGGGGACTGAATCTTTCTTT. Translating it yields CASSIIGREGTESFF.

This clone appeared a few times. A read error may explain this, as a much larger clone is one base away. The rearrangement joins TRBV29-1 to TRBJ2-1; 8 positions agree with TRBD2. CDR3 length: 14 residues. Germline CDR1 reads SQVTM; CDR2 reads ANQGSEA. The DNA of the CDR3 is TGCATCGTTCAGGGGAGCGGGAGCTACAATGAGCAGTTCTTC. This codes for CIVQGSGSYNEQFF.

The sample holds many counts of this clone. The CDR3 protein is CAISVRADAHTQYF. The CDR3 bases are TGTGCCATCAGTGTTAGGGCGGACGCTCATACGCAGTATTTT. The chain is built from TRBV10-3 and TRBJ2-3; D is ambiguous. The CDR3 covers 14 residues. V was trimmed by 4 bases and J by 7 bases, leaving 15 bases between them. Germline values: CDR1 ENHRY, CDR2 SYGVKD.

This clone came up many times. The gene calls are TRBV20-1 and TRBJ2-4; D gene ambiguous. Germline-derived CDR1 and CDR2 are DFQATT and SNEGSKA (reference sequence). The CDR3 runs 14 residues. Trimming cost V 0 bases and J 0 bases, with 6 bases left between them. CDR3: CSARDPLAKNIQYF. The CDR3 DNA sequence: TGCAGTGCTAGAGATCCCCTAGCCAAAAACATTCAGTACTTC.

V is TRBV10-2 and J is TRBJ1-5, with 11 bases identical to TRBD1. The CDR3 totals 15 residues. CDR1 is WSHSY and CDR2 is SAAADI in the germline V gene. J lost 3 bases, V lost 6 bases, and 4 bases had no gene match. In DNA form, the CDR3 reads TGCGCCAGCAGGGGGACAGGGGGTGCCAATCAGCCCCAGCATTTT. It yields the protein CASRGTGGANQPQHF.

This clone turned up a few times. The chain carries TRBV12-3 or TRBV12-4 and TRBJ1-1; possible D gene TRBD1, 5 bases. The CDR3 totals 18 residues. Trimming removed 5 bases at V and 5 bases at J, with 27 bases between. For the CDR3, the DNA is TGTGCCAGCAGTCCGGGGAACAGGTTACCCCCCGTATGTACTGAAGCTTTCTTT. Translating gives CASSPGNRLPPVCTEAFF.

This clone was observed at least ten times. The chain recombines TRBV9 with TRBJ1-3, with unresolved D. V was clipped by 0 bases and J by 7 bases, with 8 bases between them. Germline loops: CDR1 SGDLS, CDR2 YYNGEE. The CDR3 length is 13 residues. CDR3 sequence (DNA): TGTGCCAGCAGCGTAGGGTCGGCCAACACCATATATTTT. It codes for CASSVGSANTIYF.

The J gene is TRBJ2-7, the V gene TRBV4-1; 10 bases are shared with TRBD2. Germline V gives CDR1 MGHRA, CDR2 YSYEKL. Unmatched junction bases numbered 12, after V lost 5 bases and J lost 2 bases. The CDR3 runs to 17 residues. The CDR3 sequence is CASSEVRSSGSAYEQYF. Here the CDR3 DNA reads TGCGCCAGCAGCGAAGTCCGTTCTAGCGGGAGTGCCTACGAGCAGTACTTC.

This clone was counted ten times or more. V gene TRBV5-4 combines with J gene TRBJ2-1; D tentatively reads TRBD1 or TRBD2 (5 bases each). CDR1 is SGHNT, CDR2 YYREEE, per germline (reference sequence). The CDR3 has 15 residues. V lost 2 bases and J lost 5, with 14 bases in between. The CDR3 bases are TGTGCCAGCAGCTTTTTGACCGGGGCAAACAATGAGCAGTTCTTC. Translating gives CASSFLTGANNEQFF.

This clone was seen repeatedly, ten times or more. The chain recombines TRBV19 with TRBJ1-2; D uncertain. V was pared by 3 bases and J by 5 bases, with 7 bases between. The germline gives CDR1 LNHDA, CDR2 SQIVND (reference sequence). The CDR3 covers 12 residues. The CDR3 nucleotides read TGTGCCAGTAGTATTTCCGATTATGGCTACACCTTC. Residues: CASSISDYGYTF.

This clone was picked up a small number of times. This chain links TRBV6-1 with TRBJ2-1; 13 nucleotides align to TRBD2. Germline V CDR1 and CDR2: MNHNS, SASEGT. Losses at the gene ends were 6 bases for V and 8 bases for J; bases not matched to a gene: 7. The CDR3 is 15 residues long. CDR3: CASREGTSGIYEQFF. The DNA for the CDR3 is TGTGCCAGCAGAGAGGGGACTAGCGGGATCTATGAGCAGTTCTTC.

Sample share makes this clone medium-sized. V and J are TRBV6-1 and TRBJ2-1; 9 nucleotides agree with TRBD1. This CDR3 contains 15 residues. V was clipped by 1 base and J by 4 bases; unmatched bases: 2. Germline loops: CDR1 MNHNS, CDR2 SASEGT. The CDR3 protein is CASSEGTGEYNEQFF. CDR3 nucleotide sequence: TGTGCCAGCAGTGAAGGGACAGGGGAATACAATGAGCAGTTCTTC.

This clone was recorded at least ten times. The chain joins TRBV6-4 to TRBJ2-1; 11 nucleotides align to TRBD2. Germline V CDR1 and CDR2: MRHNA, SNTAGT. CDR3 length: 14 residues. Germline trimming cut 6 bases from V and 10 bases from J; bases unmatched to any gene: 8. The CDR3 loop reads CASSPGLADGEQFF. CDR3 bases: TGTGCCAGCAGCCCGGGACTAGCGGACGGCGAGCAGTTCTTC.

In this sample, this clone turned up many times. The rearrangement uses TRBV4-3 and TRBJ1-6; 10 nucleotides agree with TRBD1. The CDR3 has 16 residues. Per germline, CDR1 LGHNA and CDR2 YSLEER. The ends lost 4 bases at V and 5 bases at J; junction bases unmatched: 5. Written as DNA, the CDR3 is TGCGCCAGCAGCCCCCAAGGGACAGGGGATAATTCACCCCTCCACTTT. Translated: CASSPQGTGDNSPLHF.

This clone has at least ten counts. This chain uses TRBV10-1 with TRBJ2-1, with 8 bases identical to TRBD1. Germline assignment: CDR1 WNHNN and CDR2 SYGVQD (reference sequence). The CDR3 runs 17 residues. Unmatched junction bases numbered 12, after V lost 4 bases and J lost 4 bases. CDR3: CASSASTSGGRYNEQFF. The CDR3 bases are TGCGCCAGCAGTGCCTCAACCTCAGGGGGCAGATACAATGAGCAGTTCTTC.

This clone showed up many times. This chain uses TRBV27 with TRBJ2-5; 7 nucleotides agree with TRBD2. Germline-derived CDR1 and CDR2 are MNHEY and SMNVEV (reference sequence). This CDR3 is 20 amino acids long. V was pared by 4 bases and J by 7 bases, with 27 bases of the junction left unmatched. The CDR3 DNA sequence: TGTGCCAGCAGTTCCCGACTTCTAGCGGCCTCAAGAGACCCTCGGCCGACCCAGTACTTC. This codes for CASSSRLLAASRDPRPTQYF.

DNA for the CDR3: TGTGCCAGCAGCTCGAGGGGTAACCAAGAGACCCAGTACTTC. Protein: CASSSRGNQETQYF. The chain uses TRBV5-6 and TRBJ2-5; D could derive from TRBD1 or TRBD2 (5 bases each). The germline V and J ends were trimmed by 3 bases and 0 bases, with 9 bases remaining between them. The CDR3 runs 14 residues. CDR1 SGHDT and CDR2 YYEEEE come from the germline V gene.

With respect to this clone: Sequence at one end of the junction differs from germline and may be a read error. The genes are TRBV20-1 and TRBJ2-7, with D maybe TRBD2 (5 bases). The V gene's germline CDR1 is DFQATT and CDR2 SNEGSKA (reference sequence). CDR3 length: 13 residues. This chain's CDR3 is CSSSWPSPGEQYF. DNA for the CDR3: TGCAGTTCTAGTTGGCCGAGTCCGGGAGAGCAGTACTTC.

Many counts were recorded for this clone. V usage is TRBV30 and J usage is TRBJ2-1; TRBD1 agrees at 9 bases. The junction had 5 bases not matched to a gene; V was cut back by 3 bases and J by 8 bases. CDR1 and CDR2 from the germline V gene are GTSNPN and SVGIG (reference sequence). The CDR3 consists of 13 residues. CDR3: CAWRGTGMYEQFF. The CDR3 DNA sequence: TGTGCCTGGAGAGGGACAGGGATGTATGAGCAGTTCTTC.

The CDR3 reads CASSYSKRDSGRVRYEQYF. The CDR3 DNA reads TGTGCCAGCAGTTACTCGAAACGAGATAGCGGGAGGGTGAGATACGAGCAGTACTTC. The chain has TRBV6-2 or TRBV6-3 and TRBJ2-7, with TRBD2 matching over 11 bases. J was trimmed by 4 bases and V by 0 bases; bases with no gene match: 14. The CDR3 runs to 19 residues. Per germline, CDR1 MNHEY and CDR2 SVGEGT.

This clone was counted a few times. The chain couples TRBV6-1 to TRBJ2-7; 8 bases are a match to TRBD1. Germline trimming cut 1 base from V and 7 bases from J; bases unmatched to any gene: 9. CDR1 and CDR2 (germline): MNHNS, SASEGT. This CDR3 region has 15 residues. The CDR3 nucleotides read TGTGCCAGCAGTGAAGATCAGACAGGGGCTCAAGAGCAGTACTTC. As protein: CASSEDQTGAQEQYF.

The chain combines TRBV7-2 with TRBJ2-7; possible D gene TRBD1, 6 bases. V lost 5 bases and J 4 bases, leaving 18 bases between the germline ends. This CDR3 has 15 amino acids. CDR1 and CDR2 from the germline V gene are SGHTA and FQGNSA. This CDR3 is CASSIGSGTQYEQYF. CDR3 nucleotide sequence: TGTGCCAGCAGCATCGGTTCGGGGACACAGTACGAGCAGTACTTC.

This clone was detected many times. The chain couples TRBV7-3 to TRBJ2-3, with 7 bases matching TRBD2. V gave up 4 bases and J gave up 3 bases; unmatched junction bases: 7. The length of the CDR3 is 15 residues. CDR1 is SGHTA and CDR2 is FQGTGA in the germline V gene. DNA for the CDR3: TGTGCCAGCAGCTCCTGGGGGGGGGAGACAGATACGCAGTATTTT. Residues: CASSSWGGETDTQYF.

The chain combines TRBV20-1 with TRBJ2-5, with D possibly TRBD2 on 5 matching bases. Deletions cut 3 bases from V and 4 bases from J, with 15 bases between. Germline V gives CDR1 DFQATT, CDR2 SNEGSKA (reference sequence). The CDR3 loop spans 14 amino acids. The CDR3 coding sequence is TGCAGTGCTAGCCCCCTGGCTGCGGGAGAGACCCAGTACTTC. Its translation: CSASPLAAGETQYF.

This clone was observed at least ten times. The CDR3 DNA sequence: TGTGCCAGCAGCTCGGACAGGGAGGGGAACACTGAAGCTTTCTTT. Translating gives CASSSDREGNTEAFF. The chain joins TRBV6-2 or TRBV6-3 to TRBJ1-1; 8 bases line up with TRBD1. The ends lost 6 bases at V and 1 base at J; junction bases unmatched: 7. The CDR3 contains 15 residues. Germline CDR1 reads MNHEY; CDR2 reads SVGEGT.

There are many counts of this clone. The CDR3 reads CASSLSPGGDWPLHF. For the CDR3, the DNA is TGTGCCAGCAGCTTAAGTCCAGGGGGCGACTGGCCCCTCCACTTT. This rearrangement joins TRBV7-2 to TRBJ1-6; 8 bases match TRBD1. V dropped 2 bases and J dropped 13; count of bases not matched to a gene: 10. This CDR3 is 15 amino acids long. The germline gives CDR1 SGHTA, CDR2 FQGNSA. Full variable domain (missing parts from reference TRBV7-2 and TRBJ1-6): GAGVSQSPSNKVTEKGKDVELRCDPISGHTALYWYRQSLGQGLEFLIYFQGNSAPDKSGLPSDRFSAERTGGSVSTLTIQRTQQEDSAVYLCASSLSPGGDWPLHFGNGTRLTVT.

The V and J genes are TRBV28 and TRBJ2-1; 9 bases line up with TRBD2. CDR1 MDHEN and CDR2 SYDVKM come from the germline V gene. This CDR3 is built from 15 residues. The V gene end was trimmed by 6 bases and the J gene end by 4 bases; junction bases not matched to a gene: 7. The CDR3 DNA follows: TGTGCCAGCAGAGTGACTAGCGGTGATTACAATGAGCAGTTCTTC. Encoded protein: CASRVTSGDYNEQFF.

This clone was detected a few times. The V call is TRBV29-1, the J call TRBJ2-7, with D unclear. This CDR3 has 11 amino acids. Germline CDR1 SQVTM, CDR2 ANQGSEA. Deletions cut 8 bases from V and 2 bases from J, with 10 bases between. This CDR3 reads CSIRVTYEQYF. The CDR3 region has the DNA TGCAGCATAAGGGTTACCTACGAGCAGTACTTC.